This TCR beta chain was captured in a study of T cell therapy after organ transplantation. As to this clone: What it recognizes is unknown.

The method was immunoSEQ multiplex PCR; TCRdb's version includes in-frame clones alone and lacks a portion of them. In the table there are roughly 620 clones, less than 75% of which are singletons. Therapy product cells were restimulated with a CMV peptide pool for four to five hours, then IFN-gamma-secreting cells were captured. This CDR3 is built from 14 residues. The germline V gene has CDR1 MRHNA and CDR2 SNTAGT. Unmatched junction bases numbered 4, after V lost 4 bases and J lost 2 bases. The chain is built from TRBV6-4 and TRBJ2-7; 8 bases line up with TRBD1. The sample comprised cultured CD8+ T cells. This TCR came from a human patient who had received a solid organ transplant and had CMV disease. Some T cells may have come from the graft donor. The CDR3 sequence is CASSGRGLAYEQYF. The CDR3 DNA reads TGTGCCAGCAGTGGCAGGGGGCTGGCCTACGAGCAGTACTTC.